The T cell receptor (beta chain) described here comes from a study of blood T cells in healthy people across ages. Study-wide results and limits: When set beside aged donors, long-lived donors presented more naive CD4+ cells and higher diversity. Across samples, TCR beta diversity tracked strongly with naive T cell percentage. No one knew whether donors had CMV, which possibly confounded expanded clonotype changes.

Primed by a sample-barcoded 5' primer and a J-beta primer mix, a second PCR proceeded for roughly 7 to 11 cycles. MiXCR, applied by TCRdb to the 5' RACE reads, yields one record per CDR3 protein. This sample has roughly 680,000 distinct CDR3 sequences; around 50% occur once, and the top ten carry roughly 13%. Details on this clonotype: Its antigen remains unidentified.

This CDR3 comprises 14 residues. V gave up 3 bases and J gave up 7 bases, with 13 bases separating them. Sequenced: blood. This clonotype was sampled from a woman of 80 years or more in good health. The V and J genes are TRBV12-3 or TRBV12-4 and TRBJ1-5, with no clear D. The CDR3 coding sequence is TGTGCCAGCAGTTTTGGGTCGGGAGGCCAGCCCCAGCATTTT. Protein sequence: CASSFGSGGQPQHF.